These 22 T cell receptor beta chains share one sample of origin, sequenced in a study of blood T cell repertoires in COVID-19. The method was immunoSEQ multiplex PCR; TCRdb's version includes in-frame clones alone and lacks a portion of them. The data hold 220,000 or so clones, with 84% observed a single time. Sequencing input: peripheral blood. The receptors were sampled from a woman aged 60-75 years with acute or convalescent COVID-19.

The chain recombines TRBV6-5 with TRBJ1-6; maybe TRBD1 (5 bases). CDR3 length: 13 amino acids. The V end was cut by 7 bases, the J end by 8 bases, with 12 bases between. Germline values: CDR1 MNHEY, CDR2 SVGAGI. The CDR3: CASTEGLHSPLHF. CDR3 in DNA: TGTGCCAGCACGGAGGGGCTACATTCACCCCTCCACTTT.

The chain has TRBV4-3 and TRBJ1-2; D unresolved. Trimming left V 0 bases short and J 2 bases short, with 16 bases between. Germline V lookup: CDR1 LGHNA, CDR2 YSLEER. The CDR3 contains 17 residues. The CDR3 coding sequence is TGCGCCAGCAGCCAAGATGCCACGATTACAATCAACTATGGCTACACCTTC. This translates into CASSQDATITINYGYTF.

The CDR3 coding sequence is TGTGCCATCAGTGAACGTTTAGCGGGTCAAGAGACCCAGTACTTC. Encoded protein: CAISERLAGQETQYF. This chain uses TRBV10-3 with TRBJ2-5, with 7 bases that match TRBD2. V was clipped by 3 bases and J by 2 bases; unmatched bases: 6. This CDR3 is 15 amino acids long. CDR1 is ENHRY and CDR2 is SYGVKD in the germline V gene.

In DNA, the CDR3 is TGTGCCAGCAGTTCTCAACTAGCGGTCTCCTACAATGAGCAGTTCTTC. Translating gives CASSSQLAVSYNEQFF. This chain joins TRBV28 and TRBJ2-1; TRBD2 agrees at 8 bases. The V gene's germline CDR1 is MDHEN and CDR2 SYDVKM. V shed 4 bases and J 0 bases; nucleotides not matched to a gene: 5. This CDR3 has 16 amino acids.

This chain connects TRBV9 to TRBJ1-3; TRBD1 matches 9 bases. Germline V CDR1 and CDR2: SGDLS, YYNGEE. The ends lost 4 bases at V and 5 bases at J; junction bases unmatched: 4. The CDR3 length is 14 residues. CDR3 in amino acids: CASSPGTGRNTIYF. Here the CDR3 DNA reads TGTGCCAGCAGCCCTGGGACAGGGAGAAACACCATATATTTT.

V and J are TRBV3-1 (or the pseudogene TRBV3-2) and TRBJ2-3; 12 bases fit TRBD2. Germline V gives CDR1 LGHDT, CDR2 YNNKEL (reference sequence). With V trimmed by 4 bases and J by 4 bases, 3 bases remained unmatched. The CDR3 spans 15 residues. CDR3 region: CASSLRLAGADTQYF. Written as DNA, the CDR3 is TGTGCCAGCAGCCTTCGACTAGCGGGGGCAGATACGCAGTATTTT.

This sequence joins TRBV4-2 and TRBJ2-5, with 8 bases that match TRBD2. The V gene's germline CDR1 is LGHNA and CDR2 YNFKEQ. This CDR3 is built from 17 residues. J was trimmed by 2 bases and V by 1 base; bases with no gene match: 9. CDR3 nucleotide sequence: TGTGCCAGCAGCCAAGGGGGCCGGGGGGGGTCGCAAGAGACCCAGTACTTC. As protein: CASSQGGRGGSQETQYF.

In this sample, this clone turned up once. V gene TRBV7-8 combines with J gene TRBJ1-5; perhaps TRBD1 as D (5 bases). V dropped 2 bases and J dropped 1 base, with 9 bases sitting between them. Germline lookup yields CDR1 SGHVS and CDR2 FQNEAQ. CDR3 length equals 15 residues. CDR3 region: CASSLRDLSNQPQHF. The CDR3 DNA is TGTGCCAGCAGCTTACGGGACTTAAGCAATCAGCCCCAGCATTTT.

A word on this clone: The junction differs from germline at one of its ends, possibly a read error. The V and J genes are TRBV7-7 and TRBJ2-5; D call uncertain. The CDR3 spans 15 residues. CDR1 is SSHAT and CDR2 is FNYEAQ in the germline V gene (reference sequence). Here the CDR3 DNA reads TGTGCTAGCAGCTTCAGTGCCGCTGGTGGCGAGACCCAGTACTTC. Amino acid sequence: CASSFSAAGGETQYF.

The chain couples TRBV19 to TRBJ2-1, with 9 bases identical to TRBD2. V lost 3 bases, J lost 6 bases, and 9 bases stayed unmatched. The CDR3 runs 16 residues. The V gene's germline CDR1 is LNHDA and CDR2 SQIVND (reference sequence). This chain's CDR3 is CASSIWGLAPGNEQFF. In DNA form, the CDR3 reads TGTGCCAGTAGTATTTGGGGACTAGCTCCGGGCAATGAGCAGTTCTTC.

This clone has just one count. The chain joins TRBV3-1 (or the pseudogene TRBV3-2) to TRBJ1-3, with D unresolved. The V and J ends lost 3 bases and 4 bases respectively, with 16 bases between them. The CDR3 sequence is 16 residues long. Germline CDR1 reads LGHDT; CDR2 reads YNNKEL (reference sequence). The CDR3 sequence is CASSQALRQRGNTIYF. The CDR3 DNA reads TGTGCCAGCAGCCAGGCTCTAAGGCAGAGGGGAAACACCATATATTTT.

This sequence joins TRBV2 and TRBJ2-3; 10 nucleotides line up with TRBD1. The CDR3 is 16 amino acids. Trimming cost V 6 bases and J 4 bases; bases outside gene matches: 10. Looked up from germline, CDR1 is SNHLY and CDR2 is FYNNEI. CDR3: CASRSRDRGVPDTQYF. Written as DNA, the CDR3 is TGTGCCAGCAGATCTCGGGACAGGGGAGTTCCAGATACGCAGTATTTT.

This chain links TRBV5-1 with TRBJ2-5; 10 bases map to TRBD2. The CDR3 extends over 15 amino acids. The junction had 3 bases not matched to a gene; V was cut back by 2 bases and J by 2 bases. Germline V gene data show CDR1 as SGHRS and CDR2 as YFSETQ. The CDR3 region has the DNA TGCGCCAGCAGCTTTTCAGCGGGGGGGCAAGAGACCCAGTACTTC. This translates into CASSFSAGGQETQYF.

The chain recombines TRBV5-6 with TRBJ1-3; maybe TRBD1 (5 bases). CDR1 and CDR2 from the germline V gene are SGHDT and YYEEEE. The germline V and J ends were trimmed by 0 bases and 0 bases, with 10 bases remaining between them. The CDR3 totals 16 residues. The chain's CDR3 is CASSLEPQGSGNTIYF. CDR3 DNA sequence: TGTGCCAGCAGCTTGGAGCCCCAGGGCTCTGGAAACACCATATATTTT.

The V call is TRBV19, the J call TRBJ2-1, with D maybe TRBD1 (6 bases). The germline V gene encodes CDR1 LNHDA and CDR2 SQIVND (reference sequence). The CDR3 is made up of 12 amino acids. V lost 5 bases to trimming and J lost 9 bases, with 11 bases between them. The CDR3 is CASSPQGSEQFF. The CDR3 DNA follows: TGTGCCAGTAGTCCACAGGGTAGTGAGCAGTTCTTC.

The chain couples TRBV27 to TRBJ2-4, with 12 bases identical to TRBD2. Germline V gene lookup returns CDR1 MNHEY and CDR2 SMNVEV (reference sequence). The CDR3 contains 16 residues. The trim removed 7 bases at V and 3 bases at J, leaving 7 bases unmatched. CDR3 region: CASTPTSGGDKNIQYF. The CDR3 DNA is TGTGCCAGCACCCCGACTAGCGGGGGTGACAAAAACATTCAGTACTTC.

This chain joins TRBV20-1 and TRBJ2-7; the D gene is possibly TRBD1 (5 bases). Germline V gene lookup returns CDR1 DFQATT and CDR2 SNEGSKA (reference sequence). The CDR3 consists of 13 residues. V shed 3 bases and J shed 3 bases, with 12 bases lying between them. The CDR3 reads CSASAGLVYEQYF. The CDR3, as DNA: TGCAGTGCTAGTGCAGGGTTGGTCTACGAGCAGTACTTC.

V and J are TRBV10-1 and TRBJ1-1; 8 positions agree with TRBD1. Unmatched junction bases numbered 10, after V lost 3 bases and J lost 4 bases. CDR3 size: 16 residues. The germline CDR1 and CDR2 sequences are WNHNN and SYGVQD (reference sequence). CDR3 in amino acids: CASSDWTGKRGTEAFF. CDR3 nucleotide sequence: TGCGCCAGCAGTGACTGGACAGGGAAGAGGGGCACTGAAGCTTTCTTT.

The CDR3 here is CASKRQGGEKLFF. The DNA of the CDR3 is TGTGCCAGCAAAAGACAGGGGGGCGAAAAACTGTTTTTT. V gene TRBV28 combines with J gene TRBJ1-4; TRBD1 matches 9 bases. This CDR3 contains 13 residues. Germline lookup yields CDR1 MDHEN and CDR2 SYDVKM. Trimming removed 7 bases from V and 8 bases from J; junction bases left unmatched: 5. Full variable domain (outside the CDR3, taken from reference TRBV28 and TRBJ1-4): DVKVTQSSRYLVKRTGEKVFLECVQDMDHENMFWYRQDPGLGLRLIYFSYDVKMKEKGDIPEGYSVSREKKERFSLILESASTNQTSMYLCASKRQGGEKLFFGSGTQLSVL.

The genes are TRBV2 and TRBJ2-5; tentative D call: TRBD2 (6 bases). Trimming left V 8 bases short and J 4 bases short, with 17 bases between. The V gene's germline CDR1 is SNHLY and CDR2 FYNNEI. The CDR3 is 14 amino acids. The CDR3 region is CASLLRDFLETQYF. For the CDR3, the DNA is TGTGCCAGCCTCCTCAGGGACTTTTTAGAGACCCAGTACTTC. Full variable domain (outside the CDR3, taken from reference TRBV2 and TRBJ2-5): EPEVTQTPSHQVTQMGQEVILRCVPISNHLYFYWYRQILGQKVEFLVSFYNNEISEKSEIFDDQFSVERPDGSNFTLKIRSTKLEDSAMYFCASLLRDFLETQYFGPGTRLLVL.

Written as DNA, the CDR3 is TGTGCCATTACCGGGGGGCCTGGGCCCCAGCATTTT. This encodes CAITGGPGPQHF. The chain has TRBV6-6 and TRBJ1-5, with TRBD1 as a possible D gene (6 bases). V was clipped by 10 bases and J by 9 bases, with 16 bases between them. The CDR3 has 12 residues. CDR1 is MNHNY, CDR2 SVGAGI, per germline (reference sequence).

The V call is TRBV2, the J call TRBJ1-1; tentatively, D is TRBD1 (6 bases). Germline CDR1 reads SNHLY; CDR2 reads FYNNEI. The length of the CDR3 is 14 residues. V gave up 7 bases and J gave up 1 base, with 13 bases separating them. CDR3 sequence (DNA): TGTGCCAGCAACCAGGGGTTGAGGAACACTGAAGCTTTCTTT. Translating it yields CASNQGLRNTEAFF. Filled out from reference TRBV2 and TRBJ1-1, the complete variable domain reads EPEVTQTPSHQVTQMGQEVILRCVPISNHLYFYWYRQILGQKVEFLVSFYNNEISEKSEIFDDQFSVERPDGSNFTLKIRSTKLEDSAMYFCASNQGLRNTEAFFGQGTRLTVV.